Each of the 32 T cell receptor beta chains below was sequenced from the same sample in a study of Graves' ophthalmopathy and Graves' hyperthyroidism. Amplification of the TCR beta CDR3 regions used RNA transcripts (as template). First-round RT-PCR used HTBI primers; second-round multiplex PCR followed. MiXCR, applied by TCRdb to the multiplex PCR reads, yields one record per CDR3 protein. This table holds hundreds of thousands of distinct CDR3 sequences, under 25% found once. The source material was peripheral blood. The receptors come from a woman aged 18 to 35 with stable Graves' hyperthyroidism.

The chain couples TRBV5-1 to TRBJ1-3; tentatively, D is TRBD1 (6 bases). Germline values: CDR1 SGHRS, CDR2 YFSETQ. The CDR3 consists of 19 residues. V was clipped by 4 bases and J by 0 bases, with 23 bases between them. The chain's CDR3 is CASSLIYSAGDVSGNTIYF. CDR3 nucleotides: TGCGCCAGCAGCCTTATCTATTCCGCAGGGGACGTCTCTGGAAACACCATATATTTT.

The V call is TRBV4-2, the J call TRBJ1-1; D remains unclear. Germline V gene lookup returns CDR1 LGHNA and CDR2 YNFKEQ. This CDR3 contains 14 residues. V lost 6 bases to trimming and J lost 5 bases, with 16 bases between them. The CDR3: CASSLRVYDTEAFF. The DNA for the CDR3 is TGTGCCAGCAGTCTTAGAGTGTATGATACTGAAGCTTTCTTT.

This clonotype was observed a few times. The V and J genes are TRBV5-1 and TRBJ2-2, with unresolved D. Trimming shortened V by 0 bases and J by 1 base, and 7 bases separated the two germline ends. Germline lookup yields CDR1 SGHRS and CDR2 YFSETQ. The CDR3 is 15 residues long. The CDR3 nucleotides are TGCGCCAGCAGCTTGGGGACCCTGAACACCGGGGAGCTGTTTTTT. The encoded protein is CASSLGTLNTGELFF.

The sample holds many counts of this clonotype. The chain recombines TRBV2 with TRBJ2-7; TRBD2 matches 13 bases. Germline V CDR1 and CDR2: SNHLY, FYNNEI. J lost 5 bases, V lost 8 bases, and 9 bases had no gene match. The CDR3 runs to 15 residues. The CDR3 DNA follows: TGTGCCAGCGACGGTCGACTAGCGGGAGGTCACGAGCAGTACTTC. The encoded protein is CASDGRLAGGHEQYF.

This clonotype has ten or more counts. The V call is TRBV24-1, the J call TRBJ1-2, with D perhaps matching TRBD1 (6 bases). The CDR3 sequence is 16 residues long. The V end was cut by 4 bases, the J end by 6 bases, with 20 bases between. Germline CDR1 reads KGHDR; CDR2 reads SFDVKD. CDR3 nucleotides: TGTGCCACCAGTGACTCCAGTCGGGGGCGCGGGGATGGCTACACCTTC. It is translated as CATSDSSRGRGDGYTF.

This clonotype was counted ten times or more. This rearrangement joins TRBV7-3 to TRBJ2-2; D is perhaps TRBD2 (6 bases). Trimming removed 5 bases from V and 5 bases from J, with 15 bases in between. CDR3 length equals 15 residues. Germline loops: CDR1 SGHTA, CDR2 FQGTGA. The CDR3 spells CASSPSRGVTGELFF. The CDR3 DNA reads TGTGCCAGCAGCCCGTCCCGCGGGGTGACCGGGGAGCTGTTTTTT.

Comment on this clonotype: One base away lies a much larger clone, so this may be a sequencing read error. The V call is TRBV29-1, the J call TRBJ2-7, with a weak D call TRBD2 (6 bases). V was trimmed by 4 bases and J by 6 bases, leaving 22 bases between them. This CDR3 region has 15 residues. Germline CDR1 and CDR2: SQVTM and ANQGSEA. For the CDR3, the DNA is TGCAGCGTTGTTCGACTAGACAGACAGCCCAGCGAGCAGTACTTC. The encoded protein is CSVVRLDRQPSEQYF.

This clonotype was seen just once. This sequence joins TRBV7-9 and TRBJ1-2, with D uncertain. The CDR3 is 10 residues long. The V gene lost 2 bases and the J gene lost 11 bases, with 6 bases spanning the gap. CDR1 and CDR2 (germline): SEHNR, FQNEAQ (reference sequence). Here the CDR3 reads CASSLTEYTF. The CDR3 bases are TGTGCCAGCAGCTTAACTGAATACACCTTC.

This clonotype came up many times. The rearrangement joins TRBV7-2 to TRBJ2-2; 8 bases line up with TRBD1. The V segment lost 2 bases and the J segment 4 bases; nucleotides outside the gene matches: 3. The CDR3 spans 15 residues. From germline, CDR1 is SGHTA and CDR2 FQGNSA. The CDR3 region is CASSLYTGGTGELFF. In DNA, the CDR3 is TGTGCCAGCAGCTTATATACAGGGGGCACCGGGGAGCTGTTTTTT. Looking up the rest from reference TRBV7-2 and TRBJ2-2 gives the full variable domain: GAGVSQSPSNKVTEKGKDVELRCDPISGHTALYWYRQSLGQGLEFLIYFQGNSAPDKSGLPSDRFSAERTGGSVSTLTIQRTQQEDSAVYLCASSLYTGGTGELFFGEGSRLTVL.

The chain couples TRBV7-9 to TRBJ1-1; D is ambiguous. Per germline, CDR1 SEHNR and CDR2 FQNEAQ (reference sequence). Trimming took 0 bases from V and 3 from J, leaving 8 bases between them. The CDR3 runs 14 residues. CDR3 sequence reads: CASSLARRDTEAFF. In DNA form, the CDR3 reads TGTGCCAGCAGCTTAGCTAGAAGAGACACTGAAGCTTTCTTT.

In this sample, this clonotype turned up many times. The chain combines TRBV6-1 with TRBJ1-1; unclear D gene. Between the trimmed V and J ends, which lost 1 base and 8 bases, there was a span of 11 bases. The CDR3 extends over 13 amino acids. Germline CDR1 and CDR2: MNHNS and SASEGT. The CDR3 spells CASSEVLGREAFF. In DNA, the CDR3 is TGTGCCAGCAGTGAAGTATTAGGCAGGGAAGCTTTCTTT.

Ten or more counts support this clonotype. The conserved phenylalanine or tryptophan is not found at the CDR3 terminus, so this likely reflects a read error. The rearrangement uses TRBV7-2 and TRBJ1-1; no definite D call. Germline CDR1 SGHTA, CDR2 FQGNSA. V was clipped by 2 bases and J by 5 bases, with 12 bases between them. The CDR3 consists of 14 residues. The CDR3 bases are TGTGCCAGCAGCTTATCGACTGGGTTGACTGAAGCTTTCTGT. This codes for CASSLSTGLTEAFC.

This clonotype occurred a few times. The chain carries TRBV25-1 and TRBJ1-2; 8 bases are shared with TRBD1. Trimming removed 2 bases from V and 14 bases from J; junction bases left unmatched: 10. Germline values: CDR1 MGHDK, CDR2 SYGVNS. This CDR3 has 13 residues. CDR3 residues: CASSEGGQGRKTF. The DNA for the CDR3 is TGTGCCAGCAGTGAAGGTGGACAGGGTCGAAAGACCTTC.

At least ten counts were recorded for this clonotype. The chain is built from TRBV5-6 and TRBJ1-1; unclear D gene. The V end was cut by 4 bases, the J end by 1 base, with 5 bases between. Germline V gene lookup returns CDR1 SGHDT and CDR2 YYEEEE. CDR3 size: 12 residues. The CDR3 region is CASSVANTEAFF. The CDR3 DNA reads TGTGCCAGCAGCGTCGCGAACACTGAAGCTTTCTTT.

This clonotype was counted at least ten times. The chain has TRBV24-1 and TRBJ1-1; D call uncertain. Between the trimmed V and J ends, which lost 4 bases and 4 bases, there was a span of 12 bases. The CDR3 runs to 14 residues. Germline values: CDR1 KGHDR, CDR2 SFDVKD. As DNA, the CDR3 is TGTGCCACCAGTGAGGAGTATCCCTTCACTGAAGCTTTCTTT. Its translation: CATSEEYPFTEAFF.

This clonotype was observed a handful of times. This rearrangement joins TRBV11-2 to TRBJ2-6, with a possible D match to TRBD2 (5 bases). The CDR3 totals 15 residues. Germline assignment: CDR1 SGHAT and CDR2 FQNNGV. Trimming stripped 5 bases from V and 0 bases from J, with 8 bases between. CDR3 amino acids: CASSPTSSGANVLTF. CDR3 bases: TGTGCCAGCAGCCCCACTAGCTCTGGGGCCAACGTCCTGACTTTC.

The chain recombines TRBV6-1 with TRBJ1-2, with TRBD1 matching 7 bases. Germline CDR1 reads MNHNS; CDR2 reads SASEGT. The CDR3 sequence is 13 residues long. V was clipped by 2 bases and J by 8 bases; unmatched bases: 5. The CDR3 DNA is TGTGCCAGCAGTGAAACAGGGGTGAGAGGCTACACCTTC. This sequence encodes CASSETGVRGYTF.

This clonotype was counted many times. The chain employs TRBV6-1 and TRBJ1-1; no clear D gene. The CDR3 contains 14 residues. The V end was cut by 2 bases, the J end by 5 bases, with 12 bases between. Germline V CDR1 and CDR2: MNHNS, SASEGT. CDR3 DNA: TGTGCCAGCAGTGAATCAGCCTTTGGGACTGAAGCTTTCTTT. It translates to CASSESAFGTEAFF.

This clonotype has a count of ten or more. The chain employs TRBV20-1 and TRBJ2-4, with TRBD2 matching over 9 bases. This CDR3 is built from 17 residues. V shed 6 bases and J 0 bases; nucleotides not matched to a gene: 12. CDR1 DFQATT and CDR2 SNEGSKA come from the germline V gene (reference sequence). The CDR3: CSAPSAGGPGAKNIQYF. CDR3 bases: TGCAGTGCCCCCTCAGCGGGAGGCCCCGGAGCCAAAAACATTCAGTACTTC.

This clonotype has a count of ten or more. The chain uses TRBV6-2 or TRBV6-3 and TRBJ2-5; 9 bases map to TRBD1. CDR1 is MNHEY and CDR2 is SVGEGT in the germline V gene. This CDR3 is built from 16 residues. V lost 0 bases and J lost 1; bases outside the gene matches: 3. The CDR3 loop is CASSYSRTGAQETQYF. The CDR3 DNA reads TGTGCCAGCAGTTACTCTCGGACAGGGGCCCAAGAGACCCAGTACTTC.

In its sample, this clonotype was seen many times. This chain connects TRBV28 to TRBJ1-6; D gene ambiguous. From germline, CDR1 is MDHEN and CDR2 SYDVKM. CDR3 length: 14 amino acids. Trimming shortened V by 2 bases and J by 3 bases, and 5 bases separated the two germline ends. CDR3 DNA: TGTGCCAGCAGTTTAGGCAGCTATAATTCACCCCTCCACTTT. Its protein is CASSLGSYNSPLHF.

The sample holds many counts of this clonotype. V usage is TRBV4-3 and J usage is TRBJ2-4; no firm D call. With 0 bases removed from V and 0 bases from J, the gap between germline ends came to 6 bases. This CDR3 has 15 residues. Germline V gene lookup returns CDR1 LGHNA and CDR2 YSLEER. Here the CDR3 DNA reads TGCGCCAGCAGCCAAGATGGGATAGCCAAAAACATTCAGTACTTC. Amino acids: CASSQDGIAKNIQYF.

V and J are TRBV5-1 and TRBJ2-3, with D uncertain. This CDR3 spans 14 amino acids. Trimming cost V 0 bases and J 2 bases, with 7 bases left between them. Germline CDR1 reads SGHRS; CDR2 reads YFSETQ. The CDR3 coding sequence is TGCGCCAGCAGCTTGGATCCCCTCACAGATACGCAGTATTTT. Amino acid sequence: CASSLDPLTDTQYF.

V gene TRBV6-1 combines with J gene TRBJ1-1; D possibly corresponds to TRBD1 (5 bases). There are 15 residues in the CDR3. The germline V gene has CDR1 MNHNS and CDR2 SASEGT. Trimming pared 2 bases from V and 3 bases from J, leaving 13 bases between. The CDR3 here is CASSEYGGSDTEAFF. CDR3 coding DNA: TGTGCCAGCAGTGAATATGGGGGATCGGACACTGAAGCTTTCTTT.

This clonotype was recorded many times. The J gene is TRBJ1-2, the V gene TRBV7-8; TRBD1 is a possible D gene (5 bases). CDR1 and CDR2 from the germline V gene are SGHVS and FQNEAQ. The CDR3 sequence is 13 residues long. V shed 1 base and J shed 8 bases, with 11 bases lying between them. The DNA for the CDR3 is TGTGCCAGCAGCTTAGTAGCCAGGGACGGCTACACCTTC. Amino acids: CASSLVARDGYTF.

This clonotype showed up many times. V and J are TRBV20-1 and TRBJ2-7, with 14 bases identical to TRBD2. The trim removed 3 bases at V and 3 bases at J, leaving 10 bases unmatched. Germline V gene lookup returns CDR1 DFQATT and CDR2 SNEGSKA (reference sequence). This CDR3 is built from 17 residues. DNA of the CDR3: TGCAGTGCTAGTGAAGGGACTAGCGGGAGACTCTTCTACGAGCAGTACTTC. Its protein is CSASEGTSGRLFYEQYF.

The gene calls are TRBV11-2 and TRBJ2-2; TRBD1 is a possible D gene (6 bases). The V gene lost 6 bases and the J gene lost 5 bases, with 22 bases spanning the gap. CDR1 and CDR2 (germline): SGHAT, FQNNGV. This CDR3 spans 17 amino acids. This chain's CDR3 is CASRTPGLGAGTGELFF. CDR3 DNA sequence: TGTGCCAGCAGAACCCCGGGCCTGGGGGCAGGGACCGGGGAGCTGTTTTTT.

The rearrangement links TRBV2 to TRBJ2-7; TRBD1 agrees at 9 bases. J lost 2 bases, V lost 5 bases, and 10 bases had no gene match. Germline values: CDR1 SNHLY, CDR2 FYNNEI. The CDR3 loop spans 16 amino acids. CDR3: CASSSAGTGIPYEQYF. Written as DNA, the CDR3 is TGTGCCAGCAGTTCCGCTGGGACAGGGATTCCCTACGAGCAGTACTTC.

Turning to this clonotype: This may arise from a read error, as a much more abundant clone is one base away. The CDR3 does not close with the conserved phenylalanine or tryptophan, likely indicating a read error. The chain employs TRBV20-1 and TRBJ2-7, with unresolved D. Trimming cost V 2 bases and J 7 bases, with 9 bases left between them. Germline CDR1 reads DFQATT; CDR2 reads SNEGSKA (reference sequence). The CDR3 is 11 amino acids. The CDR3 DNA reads TGCAGTGCTAGACGGACGGCGGAGCAGTACTAC. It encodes CSARRTAEQYY.

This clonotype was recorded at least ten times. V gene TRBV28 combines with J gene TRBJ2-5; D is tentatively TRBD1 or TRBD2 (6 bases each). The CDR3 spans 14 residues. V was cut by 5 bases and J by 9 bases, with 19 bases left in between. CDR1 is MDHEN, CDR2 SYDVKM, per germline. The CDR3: CASSAGQIVRAQYF. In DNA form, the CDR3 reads TGTGCCAGCAGTGCGGGACAAATAGTAAGGGCCCAGTACTTC.

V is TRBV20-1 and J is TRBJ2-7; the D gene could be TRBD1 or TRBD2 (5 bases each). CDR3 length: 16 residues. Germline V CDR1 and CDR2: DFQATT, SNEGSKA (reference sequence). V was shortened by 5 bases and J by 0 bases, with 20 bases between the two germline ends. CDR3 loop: CSAYIELGTLSYEQYF. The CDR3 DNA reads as TGCAGTGCTTATATTGAATTGGGGACCCTCTCCTACGAGCAGTACTTC.

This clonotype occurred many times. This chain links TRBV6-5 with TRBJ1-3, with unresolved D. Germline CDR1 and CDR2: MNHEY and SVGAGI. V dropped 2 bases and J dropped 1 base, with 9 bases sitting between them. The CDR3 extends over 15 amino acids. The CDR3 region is CASSYAEYSGNTIYF. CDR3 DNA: TGTGCCAGCAGTTACGCCGAGTATTCTGGAAACACCATATATTTT.